The 7 T cell receptor beta chains below were found in one sample sequenced in a study of OX40 agonist ivuxolimab in advanced cancers. The method behind the library was the immunoSEQ multiplex PCR assay. TCRdb obtained this table from immuneACCESS and retained in-frame rearrangements with V and J assigned. These tables miss some clones; where compared with another copy, unresolved V genes account for less than half of the shortfall, and the remainder is unexplained. The sample table records tens of thousands of clones; 65% to 85% of these occur just once. The ten largest clones capture roughly 4.5% of the sample. Source: CD4+ or CD8+ T cells sorted from blood, taken in a trial of the OX40 agonist ivuxolimab. These receptors all stem from an adult with an advanced solid tumor such as melanoma, head and neck, liver or kidney cancer.

This clone was observed once. The chain uses TRBV7-3 and TRBJ1-2; 7 positions match TRBD1. The junction had 2 bases not matched to a gene; V was cut back by 5 bases and J by 2 bases. The CDR3 runs to 13 residues. Germline CDR1 is SGHTA and CDR2 is FQGTGA. The CDR3 DNA reads TGTGCCAGCAGCCCACAGGGGAACTATGGCTACACCTTC. Translation gives CASSPQGNYGYTF. Together with reference TRBV7-3 and TRBJ1-2, the CDR3 gives the full variable domain: GAGVSQTPSNKVTEKGKYVELRCDPISGHTALYWYRQSLGQGPEFLIYFQGTGAADDSGLPNDRFFAVRPEGSVSTLKIQRTERGDSAVYLCASSPQGNYGYTFGSGTRLTVV.

This clone was detected many times. The rearrangement uses TRBV19 and TRBJ2-7; 7 bases align to TRBD1. Per germline, CDR1 LNHDA and CDR2 SQIVND (reference sequence). The length of the CDR3 is 15 residues. The trim removed 4 bases at V and 0 bases at J, leaving 6 bases unmatched. This CDR3 reads CASSSMTGSSYEQYF. The DNA of the CDR3 is TGTGCCAGTAGTAGCATGACAGGGAGCTCCTACGAGCAGTACTTC.

V and J are TRBV7-2 and TRBJ2-3; 9 bases are a match to TRBD2. J was trimmed by 5 bases and V by 3 bases; bases with no gene match: 3. Germline V lookup: CDR1 SGHTA, CDR2 FQGNSA. CDR3 length equals 14 residues. The CDR3 sequence: CASSFSGSGDTQYF. In DNA, the CDR3 is TGTGCCAGCAGCTTTAGCGGGAGCGGAGATACGCAGTATTTT.

The V gene is TRBV5-1, the J gene TRBJ1-2; 10 positions match TRBD1. CDR1 and CDR2 (germline): SGHRS, YFSETQ. Trimming took 2 bases from V and 4 from J; bases not matched to a gene: 5. This CDR3 spans 15 amino acids. This CDR3 is CASSLDRGRGYGYTF. The CDR3 DNA reads TGCGCCAGCAGCTTAGACAGGGGGCGCGGCTATGGCTACACCTTC.

This clone was seen once. The V and J genes are TRBV4-2 and TRBJ2-7; tentatively, D is TRBD2 (6 bases). Trimming stripped 4 bases from V and 6 bases from J, with 22 bases between. The CDR3 totals 16 residues. Germline V gene sequence: CDR1 LGHNA, CDR2 YNFKEQ. The CDR3 here is CASSLNRDWPAREQYF. The CDR3 DNA is TGTGCCAGCAGCCTGAACCGGGACTGGCCTGCTCGCGAGCAGTACTTC.

This clone was seen more than once but under ten times. V usage is TRBV14 and J usage is TRBJ2-4; TRBD2 matches at 11 bases. The CDR3 has 17 amino acids. Trimming took 3 bases from V and 0 from J; bases not matched to a gene: 4. Germline CDR1 and CDR2: SGHDN and FVKESK. CDR3 in DNA: TGTGCCAGCAGCCAGACTAGCGGGACACTAGCCAAAAACATTCAGTACTTC. The encoded protein is CASSQTSGTLAKNIQYF.

This sequence joins TRBV30 and TRBJ2-1; D gene ambiguous. This CDR3 spans 12 amino acids. V was pared by 3 bases and J by 10 bases, with 13 bases between. Germline CDR1 reads GTSNPN; CDR2 reads SVGIG (reference sequence). As DNA, the CDR3 is TGTGCCTGGAGCCCCACGGTGGGGGAGCAGTTCTTC. It yields the protein CAWSPTVGEQFF.